A single T cell receptor (beta chain) is shown here with its context. Its antigen is unknown. The germline gene is not matched at one end of the junction; a read error may be the cause. With a J-beta primer mix and a sample-barcoded 5' primer, a second PCR ran 7 to 11 cycles. A 12-random-nucleotide template-switch adaptor tagged each cDNA molecule. Each CDR3 protein gets one entry after TCRdb re-called the 5' RACE reads with MiXCR. The table lists 780,000 or so distinct CDR3 sequences, 45% to 70% of them singletons. This sample was included in a study of blood T cells in healthy people across ages. Study observations and caveats: Roughly linearly, TCR beta diversity per million T cells fell as age increased. The percentage of naive T cells correlated strongly with TCR beta diversity. A greater number of naive CD4+ cells and higher diversity distinguished long-lived donors from aged donors.

The CDR3 is 15 amino acids. CDR1 and CDR2 (germline): SGHRS, YFSETQ. This receptor was taken from a middle-aged man in good health. The J gene is TRBJ2-7, the V gene TRBV5-1; TRBD1 might be the D (6 bases). The sequencing input was blood. CDR3 nucleotide sequence: TGCGCCAGCAGCTTCGGACAGAGAGGCTCCTACGAGCGGTACTTC. Protein sequence: CASSFGQRGSYERYF.